This T cell receptor beta chain was captured by sequencing in a study of post-analysis software for immune sequencing data. As for the study in general: Patients with relapsing-remitting, secondary progressive and progressive-relapsing multiple sclerosis courses were all represented. Findings and caveats of the study: The study found TRBV5-6, TRBV5-1 and TRBV20-1 among a few TRBV segments more frequent in patients than controls. F-measure co-clustering was strong for batch-matched samples. The study found significantly lower normalized Chao1 diversity in multiple sclerosis patients than in controls.

Notes on this clonotype: Its target is unknown.

The TCR beta cDNA libraries contained unique molecular identifiers. Hundreds of thousands of cDNA molecules came from around 1 to 9.1 million T cells. Each CDR3 protein is one row after TCRdb ran MiXCR on the PCR reads. The data contain about 460,000 distinct CDR3 sequences, around 40% of them seen just once; the ten biggest clones take up about 12%. CDR1 is MDHEN and CDR2 is SYDVKM in the germline V gene. The CDR3 runs to 15 residues. The sample was blood. The chain joins TRBV28 to TRBJ2-1; 8 bases line up with TRBD2. The J call could be wrong; TRBJ2-7 is a better fit for the DNA end. This TCR was recovered from a girl between 5 and 17 years old with multiple sclerosis. The CDR3 DNA reads TGTGCCAGCAGTTTACCGGGACTAGGGTACAATGAGCAGTACTTC. Amino acid sequence: CASSLPGLGYNEQYF.